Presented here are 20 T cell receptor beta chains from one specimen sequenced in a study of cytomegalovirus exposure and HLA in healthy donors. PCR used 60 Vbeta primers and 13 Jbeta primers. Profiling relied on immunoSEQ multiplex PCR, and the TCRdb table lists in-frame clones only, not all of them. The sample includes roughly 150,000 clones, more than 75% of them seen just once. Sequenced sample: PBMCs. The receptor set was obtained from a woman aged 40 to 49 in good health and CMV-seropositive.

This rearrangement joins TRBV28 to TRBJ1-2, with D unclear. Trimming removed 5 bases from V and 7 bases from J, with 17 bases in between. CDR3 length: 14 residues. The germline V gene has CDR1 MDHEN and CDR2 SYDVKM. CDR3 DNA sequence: TGTGCCAGCAGTACCAACTTCCCCCCTATTGGCTACACCTTC. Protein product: CASSTNFPPIGYTF.

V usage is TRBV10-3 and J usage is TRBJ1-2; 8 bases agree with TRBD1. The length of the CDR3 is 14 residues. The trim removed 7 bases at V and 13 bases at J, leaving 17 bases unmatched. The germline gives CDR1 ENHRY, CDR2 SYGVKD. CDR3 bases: TGTGCCATCACCGAGACGGGTGGACAGGGCCCAACCACCTTC. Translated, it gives CAITETGGQGPTTF.

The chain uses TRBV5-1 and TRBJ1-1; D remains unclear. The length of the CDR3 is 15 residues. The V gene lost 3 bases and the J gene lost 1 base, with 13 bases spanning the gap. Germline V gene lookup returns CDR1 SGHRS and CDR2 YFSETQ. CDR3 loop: CASSSPVGRNTEAFF. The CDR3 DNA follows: TGCGCCAGCAGCTCCCCCGTGGGGAGGAACACTGAAGCTTTCTTT.

Here the CDR3 DNA reads TGTGCCAGCAGCTTGGTATCAGTCAAGAACACTGAAGCTTTCTTT. Its protein product is CASSLVSVKNTEAFF. The chain couples TRBV5-6 to TRBJ1-1; D not resolved. Per germline, CDR1 SGHDT and CDR2 YYEEEE. The CDR3 is 15 residues long. Trimming took off 0 bases at V and 1 base at J, with 10 bases between the two ends.

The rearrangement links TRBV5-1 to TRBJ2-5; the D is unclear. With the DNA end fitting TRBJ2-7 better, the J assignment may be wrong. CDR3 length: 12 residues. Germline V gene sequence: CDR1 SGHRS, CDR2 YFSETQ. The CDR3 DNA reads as TGCGCCAGCAGCGTGGGCTGGGGCGAGCAGTACTTC. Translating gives CASSVGWGEQYF.

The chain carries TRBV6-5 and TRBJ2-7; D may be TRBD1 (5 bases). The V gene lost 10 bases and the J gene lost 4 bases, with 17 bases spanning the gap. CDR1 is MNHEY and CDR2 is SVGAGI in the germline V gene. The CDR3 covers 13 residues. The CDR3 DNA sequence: TGTGCCACCCTGACATCAGGGAAGTACGAGCAGTACTTC. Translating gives CATLTSGKYEQYF.

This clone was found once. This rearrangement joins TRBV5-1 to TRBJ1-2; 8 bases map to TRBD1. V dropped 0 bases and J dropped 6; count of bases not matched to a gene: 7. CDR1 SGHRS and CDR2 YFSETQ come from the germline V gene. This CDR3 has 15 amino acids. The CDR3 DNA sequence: TGCGCCAGCAGCTTGGGAGGACAGGGAGAGGATGGCTACACCTTC. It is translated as CASSLGGQGEDGYTF.

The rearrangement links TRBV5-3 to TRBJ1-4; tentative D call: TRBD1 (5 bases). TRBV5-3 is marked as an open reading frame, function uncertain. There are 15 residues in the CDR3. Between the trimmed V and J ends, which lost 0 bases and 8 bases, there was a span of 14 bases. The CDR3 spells CARSLGGRGEEKLFF. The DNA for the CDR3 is TGTGCCAGAAGCTTGGGGGGGAGGGGAGAAGAAAAACTGTTTTTT.

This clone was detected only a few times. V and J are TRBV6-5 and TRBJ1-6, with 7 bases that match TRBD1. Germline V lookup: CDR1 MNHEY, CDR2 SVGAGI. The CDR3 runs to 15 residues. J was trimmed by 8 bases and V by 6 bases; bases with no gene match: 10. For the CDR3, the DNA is TGTGCCAGCAGACCTTCACAGGGGACCCATTCACCCCTCCACTTT. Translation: CASRPSQGTHSPLHF.

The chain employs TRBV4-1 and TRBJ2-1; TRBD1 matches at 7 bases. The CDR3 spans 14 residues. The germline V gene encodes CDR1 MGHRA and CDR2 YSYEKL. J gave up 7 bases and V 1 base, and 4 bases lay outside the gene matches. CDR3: CASSQVDRANEQFF. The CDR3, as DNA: TGCGCCAGCAGCCAAGTCGACAGGGCTAATGAGCAGTTCTTC.

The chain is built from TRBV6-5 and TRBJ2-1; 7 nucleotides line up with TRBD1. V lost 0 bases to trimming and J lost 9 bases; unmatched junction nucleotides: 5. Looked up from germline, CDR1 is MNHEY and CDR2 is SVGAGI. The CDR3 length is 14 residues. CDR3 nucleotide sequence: TGTGCCAGCAGTTACTCGATCGACAGGGCTGAGCAGTTCTTC. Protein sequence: CASSYSIDRAEQFF.

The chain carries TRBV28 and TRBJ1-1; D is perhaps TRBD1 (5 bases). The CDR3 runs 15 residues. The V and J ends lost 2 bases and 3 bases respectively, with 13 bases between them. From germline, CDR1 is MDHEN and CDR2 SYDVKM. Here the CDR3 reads CASSLVLGGDTEAFF. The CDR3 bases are TGTGCCAGCAGTTTAGTACTAGGAGGGGACACTGAAGCTTTCTTT.

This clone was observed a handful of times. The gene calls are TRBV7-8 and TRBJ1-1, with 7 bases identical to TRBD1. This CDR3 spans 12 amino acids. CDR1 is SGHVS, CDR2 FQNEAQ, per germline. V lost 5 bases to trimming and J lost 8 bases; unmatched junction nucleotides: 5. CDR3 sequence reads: CASSVGTAEAFF. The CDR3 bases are TGTGCCAGCAGCGTAGGGACAGCAGAAGCTTTCTTT. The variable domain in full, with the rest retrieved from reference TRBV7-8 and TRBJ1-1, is GAGVSQSPRYKVAKRGQDVALRCDPISGHVSLFWYQQALGQGPEFLTYFQNEAQLDKSGLPSDRFFAERPEGSVSTLKIQRTQQEDSAVYLCASSVGTAEAFFGQGTRLTVV.

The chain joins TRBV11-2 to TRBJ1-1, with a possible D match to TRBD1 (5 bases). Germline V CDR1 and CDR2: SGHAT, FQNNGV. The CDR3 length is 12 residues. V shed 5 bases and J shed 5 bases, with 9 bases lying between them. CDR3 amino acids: CASSGGGTEAFF. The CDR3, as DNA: TGTGCCAGCAGCGGGGGGGGGACTGAAGCTTTCTTT.

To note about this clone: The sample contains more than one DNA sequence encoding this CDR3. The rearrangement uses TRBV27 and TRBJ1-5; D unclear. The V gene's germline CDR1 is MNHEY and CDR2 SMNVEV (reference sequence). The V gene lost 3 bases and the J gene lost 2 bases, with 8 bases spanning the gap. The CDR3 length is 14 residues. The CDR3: CASSLVGGNQPQHF. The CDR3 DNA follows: TGTGCCAGCAGTTTGGTCGGGGGCAATCAGCCCCAGCATTTT.

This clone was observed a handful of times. The CDR3 DNA sequence: TGTGCCAGCAGCCATGGGACATCACCGAGGGAAAAACTGTTTTTT. Amino acid sequence: CASSHGTSPREKLFF. V usage is TRBV14 and J usage is TRBJ1-4, with D perhaps matching TRBD1 (6 bases). Germline CDR1 is SGHDN and CDR2 is FVKESK. V shed 3 bases and J shed 8 bases, with 16 bases lying between them. This CDR3 has 15 amino acids.

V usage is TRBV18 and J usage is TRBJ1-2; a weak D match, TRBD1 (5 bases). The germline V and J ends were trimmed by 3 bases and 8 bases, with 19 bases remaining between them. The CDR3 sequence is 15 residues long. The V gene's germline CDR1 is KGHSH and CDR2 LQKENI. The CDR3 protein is CASSPNNRQTVGYTF. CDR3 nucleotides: TGTGCCAGCTCACCGAACAATAGACAGACCGTCGGCTACACCTTC. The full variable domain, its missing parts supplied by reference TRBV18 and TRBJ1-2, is NAGVMQNPRHLVRRRGQEARLRCSPMKGHSHVYWYRQLPEEGLKFMVYLQKENIIDESGMPKERFSAEFPKEGPSILRIQQVVRGDSAAYFCASSPNNRQTVGYTFGSGTRLTVV.

CDR3 nucleotide sequence: TGCAGCGTTGACAACGCGGGACTCGACGAGCAGTACTTC. This sequence encodes CSVDNAGLDEQYF. The rearrangement joins TRBV29-1 to TRBJ2-7; possibly TRBD2 for D (6 bases). The CDR3 spans 13 residues. Germline V gives CDR1 SQVTM, CDR2 ANQGSEA. Trimming took off 3 bases at V and 5 bases at J, with 14 bases between the two ends.

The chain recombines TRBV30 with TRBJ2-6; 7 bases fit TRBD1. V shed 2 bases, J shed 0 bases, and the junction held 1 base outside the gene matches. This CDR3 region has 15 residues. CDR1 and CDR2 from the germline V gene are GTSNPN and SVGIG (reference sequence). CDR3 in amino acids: CAWSRTGSGANVLTF. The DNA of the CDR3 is TGTGCCTGGAGTAGGACAGGCTCTGGGGCCAACGTCCTGACTTTC.

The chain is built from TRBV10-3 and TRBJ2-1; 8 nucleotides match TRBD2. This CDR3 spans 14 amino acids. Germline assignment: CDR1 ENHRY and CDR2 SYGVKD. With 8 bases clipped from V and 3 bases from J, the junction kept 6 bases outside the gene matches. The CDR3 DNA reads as TGTGCCATCGGGTTAGCGGGGCTCTACAATGAGCAGTTCTTC. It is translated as CAIGLAGLYNEQFF.